Below, 24 T cell receptor beta chains from the same sample are listed, as sequenced in a study of identical twins' blood T cells. Via MiXCR, TCRdb re-called the 5' RACE reads, giving one row per CDR3 protein. The data contain a few hundred thousand distinct CDR3 sequences, under 30% of them singletons. Sequencing was done on a sample of PBMCs. These receptors came from a woman aged 18 to 55 in good health.

This rearrangement joins TRBV6-4 to TRBJ2-7, with 7 bases lining up with TRBD1. V was clipped by 6 bases and J by 2 bases; unmatched bases: 1. From germline, CDR1 is MRHNA and CDR2 SNTAGT. The CDR3 is 12 residues long. CDR3 in DNA: TGTGCCAGCAGGGACAGGCCCTACGAGCAGTACTTC. Protein: CASRDRPYEQYF.

The rearrangement uses TRBV5-4 and TRBJ1-1; 10 bases are shared with TRBD1. Germline assignment: CDR1 SGHNT and CDR2 YYREEE (reference sequence). With V trimmed by 2 bases and J by 6 bases, 10 bases remained unmatched. CDR3 length equals 16 residues. Written as DNA, the CDR3 is TGTGCCAGCAGCTTCTCCGGGACAGGGGCCGACGCTGAAGCTTTCTTT. Residues: CASSFSGTGADAEAFF.

The rearrangement joins TRBV12-3 or TRBV12-4 to TRBJ1-1; D is possibly TRBD1 (6 bases). The ends were cut back, 4 bases at V and 11 bases at J, with 20 bases in the middle. The CDR3 covers 14 residues. The CDR3 loop reads CASSSLLQGVRAFF. In DNA form, the CDR3 reads TGTGCCAGCAGTTCCCTGTTACAGGGAGTGAGGGCTTTCTTT.

CDR3 sequence (DNA): TGTGCCAGCAAGGGACTAGCAAACCCCGGGGAGCTGTTTTTT. Encoded protein: CASKGLANPGELFF. The V gene is TRBV6-2 or TRBV6-3, the J gene TRBJ2-2; TRBD2 matches 9 bases. Germline trimming cut 7 bases from V and 6 bases from J; bases unmatched to any gene: 6. Germline V lookup: CDR1 MNHEY, CDR2 SVGEGT. This CDR3 is built from 14 residues.

This clonotype has at least ten counts. The rearrangement joins TRBV3-1 to TRBJ1-1; D not certain. The V and J ends lost 4 bases and 10 bases respectively, with 19 bases between them. The germline V gene has CDR1 LGHDT and CDR2 YNNKEL (reference sequence). This CDR3 contains 14 residues. CDR3 sequence (DNA): TGTGCCAGCAGCCTATATTCGGACGGGGTCGTAGCTTTCTTT. This encodes CASSLYSDGVVAFF.

Details on this clonotype: A much larger clone lies one base from this, so it may be a read error. The chain combines TRBV5-1 with TRBJ2-1; a weak D match, TRBD2 (5 bases). This CDR3 region has 13 residues. V dropped 4 bases and J dropped 5 bases, with 10 bases sitting between them. CDR1 is SGHRS and CDR2 is YFSETQ in the germline V gene. CDR3 in DNA: TGCGCCAGCAGCACGGACTGTAACAATGAGCAGTTCTTC. It translates to CASSTDCNNEQFF.

This clonotype was seen more than once but under ten times. The chain recombines TRBV6-1 with TRBJ2-7; the D gene is possibly TRBD1 (7 bases). The V end lost 0 bases, the J end lost 4 bases, and 13 bases lay between the germline ends. The CDR3 loop spans 15 amino acids. CDR1 and CDR2 from the germline V gene are MNHNS and SASEGT. The CDR3 coding sequence is TGTGCCAGCAGTGAAGCGCGGGACAGCGTATACGAGCAGTACTTC. The encoded protein is CASSEARDSVYEQYF.

This clonotype was observed at least ten times. The V and J genes are TRBV29-1 and TRBJ1-2; D may be TRBD1 (5 bases). Germline assignment: CDR1 SQVTM and CDR2 ANQGSEA. The CDR3 consists of 13 residues. V lost 5 bases to trimming and J lost 7 bases, with 17 bases between them. CDR3 in DNA: TGCAGCGTTTCGACAGCAAAGGGCTTTGGCTACACCTTC. This translates into CSVSTAKGFGYTF. The full variable domain, completed using reference TRBV29-1 and TRBJ1-2, is SAVISQKPSRDICQRGTSLTIQCQVDSQVTMMFWYRQQPGQSLTLIATANQGSEATYESGFVIDKFPISRPNLTFSTLTVSNMSPEDSSIYLCSVSTAKGFGYTFGSGTRLTVV.

A note on this clonotype: The junction and the germline gene differ at one end; a read error may be behind it. The chain employs TRBV27 and TRBJ2-7; D might be TRBD1 (6 bases). The CDR3 is made up of 15 amino acids. The germline V gene has CDR1 MNHEY and CDR2 SMNVEV (reference sequence). The CDR3 is CASSPTGSRSYDQYF. CDR3 sequence (DNA): TGTGCCAGCAGTCCGACAGGTAGCCGCTCCTACGATCAGTACTTC.

The J gene is TRBJ2-7, the V gene TRBV6-5; possible D gene TRBD2, 5 bases. This CDR3 is built from 14 residues. Germline CDR1 MNHEY, CDR2 SVGAGI. Trimming took off 0 bases at V and 7 bases at J, with 13 bases between the two ends. The CDR3 spells CASSYSPGFWEQYF. CDR3 nucleotides: TGTGCCAGCAGTTACTCTCCGGGGTTCTGGGAGCAGTACTTC.

This clonotype was detected many times. The V call is TRBV5-1, the J call TRBJ1-1; 7 bases map to TRBD1. The CDR3 has 17 residues. Germline trimming cut 4 bases from V and 0 bases from J; bases unmatched to any gene: 12. Germline V gives CDR1 SGHRS, CDR2 YFSETQ. CDR3 nucleotides: TGCGCCAGCAGCCTTGCCGACAGGGCTAACATGAACACTGAAGCTTTCTTT. Translating it yields CASSLADRANMNTEAFF.

Here the CDR3 reads CASIGGTSGTDTQYF. CDR3 bases: TGTGCCAGTATCGGCGGGACTAGCGGCACAGATACGCAGTATTTT. V is TRBV19 and J is TRBJ2-3; 10 nucleotides match TRBD2. There are 15 residues in the CDR3. V was pared by 7 bases and J by 1 base, with 5 bases of the junction left unmatched. Germline V lookup: CDR1 LNHDA, CDR2 SQIVND (reference sequence).

This clonotype showed up just a few times. The V and J genes are TRBV15 and TRBJ1-5; D not certain. The CDR3 has 15 amino acids. Germline CDR1 LNHNV, CDR2 YYDKDF (reference sequence). V was cut by 4 bases and J by 9 bases, with 19 bases left in between. CDR3 protein: CATSNEIRASPPQHF. In DNA form, the CDR3 reads TGTGCCACCAGCAATGAGATTAGAGCTTCTCCGCCCCAGCATTTT.

This clonotype was found a few times. The chain has TRBV20-1 and TRBJ1-4, with D perhaps matching TRBD1 (6 bases). CDR1 and CDR2 from the germline V gene are DFQATT and SNEGSKA (reference sequence). CDR3 length equals 14 residues. The V end lost 6 bases, the J end lost 0 bases, and 11 bases lay between the germline ends. The CDR3 DNA follows: TGCAGTGCGCTTGGACAGCCAACTAATGAAAAACTGTTTTTT. This encodes CSALGQPTNEKLFF.

V and J are TRBV6-5 and TRBJ2-1; no reliable D call. The CDR3 sequence is 14 residues long. Trimming left V 2 bases short and J 3 bases short, with 8 bases between. Per germline, CDR1 MNHEY and CDR2 SVGAGI. The CDR3 sequence: CASSYDGIYNEQFF. The CDR3 DNA follows: TGTGCCAGCAGTTACGACGGAATCTACAATGAGCAGTTCTTC.

This clonotype was counted many times. The V gene is TRBV11-2, the J gene TRBJ2-3; D is unresolved. V was clipped by 1 base and J by 6 bases, with 5 bases between them. Germline CDR1 reads SGHAT; CDR2 reads FQNNGV. This CDR3 contains 12 residues. The CDR3 loop reads CASSLAPDTQYF. The DNA for the CDR3 is TGTGCCAGCAGCTTAGCCCCGGATACGCAGTATTTT.

This clonotype was seen a handful of times. The chain recombines TRBV11-2 with TRBJ1-1, with unresolved D. V lost 5 bases to trimming and J lost 2 bases, with 12 bases between them. The V gene's germline CDR1 is SGHAT and CDR2 FQNNGV. CDR3 length: 14 amino acids. In DNA form, the CDR3 reads TGTGCCAGCAGCCCAACTTTGAGCAACACTGAAGCTTTCTTT. Amino acids: CASSPTLSNTEAFF.

At least ten counts were recorded for this clonotype. V is TRBV29-1 and J is TRBJ2-2; D possibly matches TRBD1 or TRBD2 (5 bases each). The germline gives CDR1 SQVTM, CDR2 ANQGSEA. V was trimmed by 4 bases and J by 3 bases, leaving 18 bases between them. The CDR3 is made up of 16 amino acids. The CDR3 nucleotides are TGCAGCGTTGTCTTTGTGGGACCGGTGTACACCGGGGAGCTGTTTTTT. It is translated as CSVVFVGPVYTGELFF.

This clonotype has more than one count but fewer than ten. The chain is built from TRBV3-1 and TRBJ2-1; 10 bases align to TRBD2. Germline values: CDR1 LGHDT, CDR2 YNNKEL (reference sequence). This CDR3 has 14 amino acids. V lost 2 bases and J lost 7; bases outside the gene matches: 2. For the CDR3, the DNA is TGTGCCAGCAGCCAACTAGCGGGGGCTAATGAGCAGTTCTTC. Translation: CASSQLAGANEQFF.

Remarks on this clonotype: This clone may be a read error of a much larger clone one base away. V is TRBV11-2 and J is TRBJ1-6; D uncertain. Germline V gene sequence: CDR1 SGHAT, CDR2 FQNNGV. CDR3 length: 12 residues. Trimming left V 3 bases short and J 5 bases short, with 2 bases between. This CDR3 reads CASSFNNSPLHF. The CDR3, as DNA: TGTGCCAGCAGCTTCAATAATTCACCCCTCCACTTT.

This clonotype was detected only a few times. This rearrangement joins TRBV9 to TRBJ2-1, with unresolved D. The CDR3 runs 14 residues. V lost 4 bases and J lost 1, with 9 bases in between. Germline lookup yields CDR1 SGDLS and CDR2 YYNGEE. This chain's CDR3 is CASSPLRSYNEQFF. CDR3 coding DNA: TGTGCCAGCAGCCCCCTCAGGTCCTACAATGAGCAGTTCTTC.

The chain carries TRBV6-5 and TRBJ1-3, with D possibly TRBD1 on 5 matching bases. Germline CDR1 and CDR2: MNHEY and SVGAGI. Trimming shortened V by 5 bases and J by 0 bases, and 11 bases separated the two germline ends. There are 15 residues in the CDR3. The CDR3 is CASSAAGGSGNTIYF. In nucleotides, the CDR3 is TGTGCCAGCAGTGCTGCCGGGGGCTCTGGAAACACCATATATTTT.

This clonotype was seen only a few times. This sequence joins TRBV6-1 and TRBJ1-1; possible D gene TRBD1, 5 bases. Trimming left V 6 bases short and J 3 bases short, with 11 bases between. The germline gives CDR1 MNHNS, CDR2 SASEGT. The CDR3 totals 13 residues. In DNA, the CDR3 is TGTGCCAGCAGCGCTAAACAGGACACTGAAGCTTTCTTT. Protein: CASSAKQDTEAFF.

In its sample, this clonotype was seen many times. The chain employs TRBV7-2 and TRBJ1-5; 8 nucleotides agree with TRBD1. V dropped 5 bases and J dropped 3; count of bases not matched to a gene: 12. CDR1 is SGHTA and CDR2 is FQGNSA in the germline V gene. The CDR3 runs 17 residues. The CDR3 sequence is CASSPDRGMTFNQPQHF. In DNA form, the CDR3 reads TGTGCCAGCAGCCCCGACAGGGGCATGACCTTCAATCAGCCCCAGCATTTT.